This TCR beta chain was captured in a study of cytomegalovirus exposure and HLA in healthy donors (dated by TCRdb to about 2017). General notes on the study: An earlier analysis of approximately 640 of the donors reported approximately 270 Gb of sequence data and roughly 100 million unique TCR beta sequences from about 200 million T cells. High-throughput TCR immunosequencing, statistical association of individual TCRs with disease status, and machine learning were combined to predict cytomegalovirus infection status. Four to six DR-DQ haplotypes were handled as single units for association and clustering, since linkage in the cohort was strong. The later analysis used no new phenotypic data to find candidate immune exposures, relying instead on TCR beta sequences and their occurrence across donors. The study profiled the T cell repertoires of under 700 subjects by immunosequencing and related them to cytomegalovirus serostatus. An earlier analysis of 587 of the donors used high-throughput TCR beta sequencing to judge whether each TCR beta V gene segment behaved as functional or pseudogenic. A later genetic analysis used genome-wide SNP genotypes for about three fifths of the 666 donors, treating that subset as a discovery cohort. Class I and class II HLA loci were covered by the typing at four-digit resolution. A later analysis re-examined previously published TCR beta repertoires from 500 to 700 donors and added high-resolution HLA genotyping to investigate patterns of TCR occurrence. Donor age, sex, ethnicity and CMV serostatus were collected together with the repertoire data. Approximately 310 gigabases of sequencing data and approximately 84 million unique TCR sequences were included in an early release covering over 600 HLA-typed donors. Of the 300 to 500 genotyped donors, 75% to 85% were placed in the genetic ancestry cluster associated with self-reported Caucasian donors. The number of donors typed differed by locus, with 629-630 for A, B, C, DRB1 and DQB1, more than 500 for DQA1, 600 to 610 for DPA1, and under 490 for DPB1. Besides the first cohort of 666 subjects, a separate validation cohort made up of 95 to 150 different subjects was used. The study was designed to test whether signatures of past pathogen exposure could be identified by cataloging public T cell receptors. On average, about 240,000 unique TCR beta nucleotide sequences were sequenced per donor among about 400 genotyped donors of the cohort, with roughly 18% of those sequences being non-productive. Every repertoire in the discovery cohort had been generated on one and the same sequencing platform.

This clone was recorded only once. Its recognized antigen is unknown. Qualities for individual bases were not recorded, and no much larger clone is one base off. The library relied on the immunoSEQ multiplex PCR assay. A mixture of 60 forward primers for TCR Vbeta segments and 13 reverse primers for TCR Jbeta segments was used in the multiplex PCR. A multiplex PCR assay on genomic DNA amplified the CDR3 region of rearranged TCR beta genes. On the Illumina HiSeq System, the amplified TCR beta libraries were sequenced as 87-base-pair reads. The study's processing was this. A later analysis tallied roughly 78 million unique TCR beta chains across the 550 to 850 repertoires, and around 9.9 million of those chains were shared by two or more donors. To remove PCR and sequencing errors, raw reads were error-corrected and collapsed into unique sequences using a nearest-neighbor algorithm that merged closely related sequences. V, D and J gene segments were assigned by aligning CDR3 sequences to IMGT reference sequences. For a sequence to be retained, a match of at least six nucleotides to both a V gene segment and a J gene segment was required. A rearrangement was called productive if the CDR3 had no stop codons and remained in frame with V and J, and every other rearrangement was called non-productive. CDR3 was defined according to IMGT convention as the region running from the second conserved V-encoded cysteine to the conserved J-encoded phenylalanine. Sequences without an unambiguous match to a single V gene segment were excluded from the earlier analysis of 450 to 650 of the donors. In an earlier analysis of several hundred of the donors, V segments were called functional above 56.7% productive rearrangements and were called segregating when the between-donor standard deviation exceeded 5%. A statistical classification framework was developed to diagnose cytomegalovirus status using the catalog of TCR beta chain sequences. A later analysis assigned V and J genes by comparing TCR nucleotide sequences with IMGT/GENE-DB human TR gene sequences. The TCRdist pipeline was used in a later analysis to assign CDR3 sequences and most-parsimonious VDJ recombination scenarios. In a later analysis, every TCR beta chain was defined by the combination of its CDR3 amino acid sequence and its V-gene family, and reads without a unique V-gene family were dropped. To address suspected cross-contamination and a sequencing artifact, a later analysis removed 550 to 750 highly shared, low-generation-probability nucleotide sequences. For each public chain, a later analysis derived a clonal expansion index from normalized ranks of inferred template counts within each repertoire. In a later analysis, generation probabilities were computed with a VDJ recombination model fitted to out-of-frame rearrangements, and the resulting probabilities were checked against IGoR. In a later analysis, hypergeometric tests were used to score TCR-TCR, TCR-HLA and TCR-CMV co-occurrence, with a repertoire-size bias correction applied to TCR pairs. A later analysis estimated false discovery rates by permuting HLA or CMV assignments 20 times. In a later analysis, co-occurring TCRs were grouped using DBSCAN, and TCRdist sequence similarity was added for clustering within HLA-allele-positive subsets. Repertoires with fewer than 30,000 or more than 120,000 public chains, plus five repertoires with anomalous nucleotide sharing, were excluded from co-occurrence clustering. Entries here come from immuneACCESS through TCRdb and include only in-frame sequences with V and J called. Some clones fail to appear in such tables; in the studies checked, an unresolved V gene covers under half of the shortfall, and the cause of the remainder is unknown. The DNA gave D and trimming, while V, J and clone size come from that table. Across this sample there are about 160,000 clones, with more than 70% seen only once. 1.2% to 1.5% of the sample comes from the top ten.

The cohort comprised fewer than 700 healthy bone marrow donors. At the time of sampling, every cohort member was nominally healthy, though immune exposures that went unrecorded were likely present. The donor was CMV seronegative and belonged to the group of 350 to 400 seronegative cohort members. Every donor gave a peripheral blood sample, and the peripheral blood mononuclear cells from that sample were used for TCR beta sequencing. The Qiagen DNeasy Blood Extraction Kit was used to extract genomic DNA from the blood cell samples. Results the study describes overall, beyond this receptor: A further reported finding was that TCR beta sequences accurately predicted the HLA-A and HLA-B alleles for most subjects in the first cohort. According to a later analysis, most CMV-associated TCR beta chains appeared to be HLA-restricted, and the HLA associations seemed to be driven largely by CMV exposure. Because some donors lacked HLA typing at each locus, the association tests relied only on the typed subset. Some IMGT-functional V segments, including TRBV6-2 and TRBV6-3, could not be told apart with the 87-base-pair reads, so those segments were excluded. Correlated functional status among segregating V segments might be attributable to linkage disequilibrium, but an unknown experimental factor could not be ruled out. Most TCR sequences were observed very rarely across donors, whereas some public TCRs were present in many individuals. Because counts were too low, roughly 18 rarely observed V segments, including chromosome 9 orphons, were left out of the earlier analysis of approximately 580 of the donors. This cohort had only TCR beta chains sequenced, and the lack of alpha or paired-chain data limited which features could be detected. In an earlier analysis of approximately 590 of the donors, most TCR beta V segments were observed in productive rearrangements about 87% or about 30% of the time, broadly matching IMGT annotations. The authors suggested that the approach could potentially be generalized to other disease states and immunological phenotypes. V-gene and J-gene trimming of TCR beta chains was associated with a missense DCLRE1C variant in a later genetic analysis, and the association was replicated in an independent cohort. A later genetic analysis reported fewer N-insertions in productive TCRs among donors in an Asian-associated ancestry cluster than the approximately 700-donor mean. In vitro tests confirmed that a few of the cytomegalovirus-associated TCR beta chains recognize cytomegalovirus antigens. A later analysis found that TCR association rates varied across HLA loci, with DRB1 alleles showing the most associated TCRs and HLA-C alleles the fewest. For the cohort, immune exposure information was limited to CMV serostatus. In a later analysis, 15,000 to 20,000 TCR beta sequences were associated with specific HLA alleles at a false discovery rate of 0.05. A later analysis reported that several top co-occurrence clusters appeared linked to parvovirus B19, influenza, CMV and Epstein-Barr virus. In both the original and validation cohorts, the classifier was reported to diagnose cytomegalovirus status with high specificity and sensitivity. Presence/absence analyses assumed roughly uniform sequencing depth across donors, an assumption that may not hold. A group of highly shared sequence variants was considered likely to be a technical artifact of the sequencing pipeline. In a later analysis, HLA-associated TCR beta chains were found to be more clonally expanded and to have lower generation probabilities than equally common non-associated chains. The study gave a list of about 170 TCR beta chains associated with cytomegalovirus. Strong co-occurrence of HLA alleles, especially DR and DQ, made assigning TCR associations to individual alleles difficult.

The trim is 0 bases for V and 5 bases for J, with a gap of 5 bases between the germline ends. From cysteine to phenylalanine, the CDR3 is 13 amino acids long. The CDR3 DNA has 39 bases and is translated from base 1. CDR1 WNHNN and CDR2 SYGVQD were looked up in the germline V gene (reference sequence). Material: PBMCs. The receptor comes from a man in his 60s in good health and CMV-seronegative. The chain couples TRBV10-1 to TRBJ2-1; no D gene is confidently identified. Here is the DNA: TGCGCCAGCAGTGAGTCACGGGACAATGAGCAGTTCTTC. The encoded protein is CASSESRDNEQFF.